Here is one T cell receptor (beta chain) with its context. What it recognizes is unknown. These data originate in a study of shared clonotypes between healthy human individuals. Study findings and constraints: Non-shared clonotypes were found to have lower generation probabilities than the clonotypes that were shared by all four of the sorted-subset donors.

Positive CCR7 selection of CD45RO-negative cells yielded the naive CD8 cells, and terminally differentiated effector memory CD45RA+ cells were excluded. V was pared by 5 bases and J by 1 base, with 11 bases between. In germline, CDR1 is SGHTA, CDR2 FQGTGA. This CDR3 is 15 amino acids long. The authors distributed each subset's genomic DNA evenly over several immunoSEQ plates. Clones were sequenced by immunoSEQ multiplex PCR, and TCRdb holds only the in-frame ones, with some missing. The table shows about 1,900,000 clones, with over 85% occurring only once. The genes are TRBV7-3 and TRBJ2-2; the D is unclear. This sequence was found in a man between 18 and 35 years old in good health. The sequenced sample was naive CD8+ T cells sorted from blood. CDR3 loop: CASSPGVGNTGELFF. In nucleotides, the CDR3 is TGTGCCAGCAGCCCGGGTGTTGGGAACACCGGGGAGCTGTTTTTT.